The clone carrying this T cell receptor beta chain has just a few counts. These data come from a study of beta chain features in type 1 diabetes. At the level of the study: Patients were similar to healthy donors in age and gender (as well as in cell yields).

Blood was collected once per donor into heparin, averaging roughly 0.12 L. Sorting of CD4+ naive, central memory, regulatory and stem cell-like memory cells was performed via CD45RO/CCR7/CD25/CD127/CD95/CD27. The authors reverse transcribed all of the isolated RNA, so sequencing captured expressed TCRB transcripts. Profiling relied on immunoSEQ multiplex PCR, and the TCRdb table lists in-frame clones only, not all of them. The sample has 900,000 or so clones; 15% to 20% are singletons. Sequencing was performed on naive CD4+ T cells from blood. This receptor was obtained from a woman aged 18 to 35 in good health.

The CDR3 DNA reads TGTGCCAGCAAGGTGAGGACAGGATCGGCTGATACGCAGTATTTT. Translated, it gives CASKVRTGSADTQYF. J is TRBJ2-3 and V is TRBV28, with TRBD1 identical over 7 bases. CDR1 and CDR2 from the germline V gene are MDHEN and SYDVKM. The CDR3 sequence is 15 residues long. The V gene end was trimmed by 7 bases and the J gene end by 6 bases; junction bases not matched to a gene: 13.